The clone carrying this TCR beta chain was seen many times. V was trimmed by 3 bases and J by 10 bases, leaving 16 bases between them. Germline CDR1 and CDR2: MDHEN and SYDVKM. The CDR3 loop spans 15 amino acids. Unique molecular identifiers tagged the TCRbeta library. TCRdb reanalysed the PCR reads using MiXCR and keeps one entry per CDR3 protein. The sample has about 230,000 distinct CDR3 sequences; 12% are singletons. This sample stems from a study of T-cell reconstitution after alpha-beta-depleted transplantation in children. The specimen was PBMCs from the stem cell graft donor, collected from the stem cell graft. The source is a human donor who donated a stem cell graft to a child with acute lymphoblastic leukemia. The gene calls are TRBV28 and TRBJ1-6, with D unresolved. The CDR3 DNA reads TGTGCCAGCAGTTTCCACAGCTCCTCGGGGTCACCCCTCCACTTT. It specifies CASSFHSSSGSPLHF.